This T cell receptor (beta chain) was sequenced for a study of blood T cell repertoires in COVID-19. Background on the study: Samples came from the United States, Italy and Spain, spanning acute and convalescent COVID-19.

Only in-frame clones appear in the TCRdb table, and some are missing; sequencing was by immunoSEQ multiplex PCR. The table records about 190,000 clones, 70% to 90% of them present only once. The CDR3 consists of 16 residues. V was cut by 5 bases and J by 4 bases, with 20 bases left in between. The V gene's germline CDR1 is MNHEY and CDR2 SMNVEV (reference sequence). Sequencing was done on a sample of peripheral blood. This clonotype originated in a young man with acute or convalescent COVID-19. The J gene is TRBJ1-2, the V gene TRBV27; D possibly corresponds to TRBD1 (5 bases). DNA of the CDR3: TGTGCCAGCAGTCCCTCCCCTAGAGGACAAACCTATGGCTACACCTTC. As protein: CASSPSPRGQTYGYTF.